The 21 T cell receptor beta chains given below trace back to one sample, sequenced in a study of blood T cell repertoires in COVID-19. Method: immunoSEQ multiplex PCR; TCRdb's copy keeps in-frame clones and lacks some. The repertoire holds fewer than 300,000 clones, with 85% to 90% as singletons. The source material was PBMCs or T cells enriched from blood (not recorded which). The receptors originated from a man in his forties or fifties who had recovered from COVID-19.

V gene TRBV4-1 combines with J gene TRBJ2-7; 9 bases are a match to TRBD2. This CDR3 is 16 amino acids long. V trimming: 0 bases; J trimming: 0 bases; junction bases outside the gene matches: 3. Germline loops: CDR1 MGHRA, CDR2 YSYEKL. CDR3 nucleotides: TGCGCCAGCAGCCAAGATCGGCGGGAGGGCTCCTACGAGCAGTACTTC. The encoded protein is CASSQDRREGSYEQYF.

As to this clone: Additional DNA sequences in this sample encode the identical CDR3. The chain uses TRBV5-1 and TRBJ2-3; no firm D call. This CDR3 contains 12 residues. CDR1 and CDR2 (germline): SGHRS, YFSETQ. V lost 4 bases and J lost 0, with 3 bases in between. The CDR3 DNA follows: TGCGCCAGCAGCCTAAGCACAGATACGCAGTATTTT. Protein product: CASSLSTDTQYF.

This chain uses TRBV3-1 (or the pseudogene TRBV3-2) with TRBJ2-7, with TRBD1 identical over 7 bases. The V segment lost 4 bases and the J segment 0 bases; nucleotides outside the gene matches: 9. CDR1 is LGHDT, CDR2 YNNKEL, per germline (reference sequence). The CDR3 length is 16 residues. The CDR3 region is CASSPLPGQISYEQYF. The CDR3 coding sequence is TGTGCCAGCAGCCCCCTACCGGGACAGATCTCCTACGAGCAGTACTTC.

The chain uses TRBV9 and TRBJ1-1; the match to TRBD1 covers 8 bases. The ends lost 4 bases at V and 1 base at J; junction bases unmatched: 6. This CDR3 has 15 residues. Per germline, CDR1 SGDLS and CDR2 YYNGEE. The DNA of the CDR3 is TGTGCCAGCAGCCCTTCGACAGGGGCGAACACTGAAGCTTTCTTT. Translating it yields CASSPSTGANTEAFF.

This chain connects TRBV14 to TRBJ1-6, with 8 bases identical to TRBD1. The V gene end was trimmed by 1 base and the J gene end by 10 bases; junction bases not matched to a gene: 6. Germline CDR1 SGHDN, CDR2 FVKESK. The CDR3 sequence is 15 residues long. The CDR3, as DNA: TGTGCCAGCAGCCAAGTCTGGACAGGGTCCTCACCCCTCCACTTT. It encodes CASSQVWTGSSPLHF.

The chain has TRBV5-5 and TRBJ2-7; 8 positions agree with TRBD2. This CDR3 has 14 amino acids. V lost 4 bases, J lost 5 bases, and 8 bases stayed unmatched. Germline-derived CDR1 and CDR2 are SGHKS and YYEKEE (reference sequence). CDR3 sequence (DNA): TGTGCCAGCAGCGCCGGGGGGGCGACCAACGAGCAGTACTTC. Translated, it gives CASSAGGATNEQYF.

V gene TRBV20-1 combines with J gene TRBJ2-1; 11 bases agree with TRBD1. Germline CDR1 reads DFQATT; CDR2 reads SNEGSKA (reference sequence). The CDR3 runs 14 residues. After removal of 3 bases from V and 8 bases from J, the junction contained 6 bases not matched to a gene. The CDR3 sequence is CSASWTGGLHEQFF. The DNA for the CDR3 is TGCAGTGCTAGTTGGACAGGGGGCTTGCATGAGCAGTTCTTC.

The chain has TRBV7-6 and TRBJ2-1; TRBD2 might be the D (7 bases). The CDR3 has 14 residues. With 1 base removed from V and 5 bases from J, the gap between germline ends came to 9 bases. Germline V gene lookup returns CDR1 SGHVS and CDR2 FNYEAQ. In nucleotides, the CDR3 is TGTGCCAGCAGCTTAGAGGGGGGGAACAATGAGCAGTTCTTC. Its protein is CASSLEGGNNEQFF.

This chain links TRBV6-2 or TRBV6-3 with TRBJ2-7; D might be TRBD2 (6 bases). The CDR3 has 14 residues. The germline CDR1 and CDR2 sequences are MNHEY and SVGEGT. Trimming took off 6 bases at V and 7 bases at J, with 19 bases between the two ends. In DNA, the CDR3 is TGTGCCAGCAGCCTAGTCGGAGGGCCCTGGGAGCAGTACTTC. It is translated as CASSLVGGPWEQYF.

V is TRBV7-8 and J is TRBJ2-1, with 9 positions matching TRBD2. Per germline, CDR1 SGHVS and CDR2 FQNEAQ. This CDR3 has 17 amino acids. The ends lost 3 bases at V and 7 bases at J; junction bases unmatched: 13. Here the CDR3 reads CASSFRPALAGRNEQFF. The CDR3, as DNA: TGTGCCAGCAGCTTCCGACCTGCGCTAGCGGGACGAAATGAGCAGTTCTTC.

The rearrangement links TRBV12-3 or TRBV12-4 to TRBJ2-3; TRBD1 might be the D (5 bases). V was pared by 7 bases and J by 2 bases, with 10 bases between. The CDR3 has 13 residues. This CDR3 reads CASTQGTTDTQYF. The CDR3 DNA reads as TGTGCCAGCACCCAGGGAACCACAGATACGCAGTATTTT.

This chain connects TRBV15 to TRBJ1-3, with 7 bases identical to TRBD1. Germline CDR1 is LNHNV and CDR2 is YYDKDF (reference sequence). V dropped 5 bases and J dropped 0; count of bases not matched to a gene: 10. This CDR3 spans 17 amino acids. The CDR3 DNA is TGTGCCACCAGCCATCGAGGGGGCGGATTCTCTGGAAACACCATATATTTT. Translated, it gives CATSHRGGGFSGNTIYF.

Only one count was recorded for this clone. The CDR3, as DNA: TGCGCCAGCAGCCCCTCGACAGGGATGAACACTGAAGCTTTCTTT. The encoded protein is CASSPSTGMNTEAFF. The gene calls are TRBV5-1 and TRBJ1-1; 7 positions agree with TRBD1. After removal of 4 bases from V and 0 bases from J, the junction contained 6 bases not matched to a gene. Germline assignment: CDR1 SGHRS and CDR2 YFSETQ. CDR3 length equals 15 residues.

The rearrangement joins TRBV10-3 to TRBJ2-5; 9 nucleotides match TRBD2. Germline V gives CDR1 ENHRY, CDR2 SYGVKD. This CDR3 region has 15 residues. The junction had 6 bases not matched to a gene; V was cut back by 6 bases and J by 1 base. CDR3 bases: TGTGCCATCAGGGGGGCTAGCGGGGCCCAAGAGACCCAGTACTTC. Its translation: CAIRGASGAQETQYF.

CDR3: CASSSGGLAGSEGQYF. The CDR3 DNA reads as TGTGCCAGCAGCAGTGGGGGACTAGCGGGATCGGAAGGCCAGTACTTC. The chain has TRBV7-6 and TRBJ2-7; 13 bases map to TRBD2. J was trimmed by 10 bases and V by 5 bases; bases with no gene match: 14. Germline CDR1 SGHVS, CDR2 FNYEAQ. The CDR3 covers 16 residues.

V and J are TRBV30 and TRBJ1-2; TRBD1 matches at 8 bases. The CDR3 runs 14 residues. Germline V gives CDR1 GTSNPN, CDR2 SVGIG (reference sequence). The V and J ends lost 3 bases and 4 bases, in that order; junction bases with no gene match: 7. The CDR3 coding sequence is TGTGCCTGGAGGAAAGACAGGGGTCCCTATGGCTACACCTTC. Translation: CAWRKDRGPYGYTF. Supplemented by reference TRBV30 and TRBJ1-2, the full variable domain reads SQTIHQWPATLVQPVGSPLSLECTVEGTSNPNLYWYRQAAGRGLQLLFYSVGIGQISSEVPQNLSASRPQDRQFILSSKKLLLSDSGFYLCAWRKDRGPYGYTFGSGTRLTVV.

The CDR3 reads CASSVGTGVFGNTIYF. The CDR3 region has the DNA TGTGCCAGCAGCGTGGGGACAGGGGTTTTTGGAAACACCATATATTTT. V gene TRBV9 combines with J gene TRBJ1-3, with 10 bases fitting TRBD1. This CDR3 has 16 residues. V shed 2 bases and J 3 bases; nucleotides not matched to a gene: 5. CDR1 SGDLS and CDR2 YYNGEE come from the germline V gene.

This chain links TRBV11-3 with TRBJ2-1; 9 bases fit TRBD1. There are 16 residues in the CDR3. Germline CDR1 is SGHNT and CDR2 is YENEEA. V dropped 5 bases and J dropped 2; count of bases not matched to a gene: 7. CDR3 region: CASSTRDRVPYNEQFF. The CDR3 DNA sequence: TGTGCCAGCAGCACCCGGGACAGGGTTCCCTACAATGAGCAGTTCTTC.

The chain is built from TRBV27 and TRBJ1-2; D unresolved. Trimming shortened V by 3 bases and J by 0 bases, and 11 bases separated the two germline ends. Germline assignment: CDR1 MNHEY and CDR2 SMNVEV (reference sequence). The CDR3 runs to 15 residues. The CDR3 coding sequence is TGTGCCAGCAGTTTCAGCGCACTATCTAACTATGGCTACACCTTC. Amino acids: CASSFSALSNYGYTF.

The chain uses TRBV7-2 and TRBJ1-5, with D unclear. The CDR3 is made up of 14 amino acids. The germline V gene encodes CDR1 SGHTA and CDR2 FQGNSA. Trimming shortened V by 5 bases and J by 0 bases, and 8 bases separated the two germline ends. The CDR3 reads CASSEAFSNQPQHF. The CDR3, as DNA: TGTGCCAGCAGCGAAGCCTTTAGCAATCAGCCCCAGCATTTT.

V usage is TRBV12-5 and J usage is TRBJ2-2; 7 bases match TRBD2. The CDR3 consists of 17 residues. The J segment lost 4 bases and the V segment lost 3 bases, leaving 11 bases of the junction unmatched. Per germline, CDR1 LGHNT and CDR2 FRNRAP. The CDR3, as DNA: TGTGCTAGTGGTTTATTTGGCGGGAGCATCCCCACCGGGGAGCTGTTTTTT. This translates into CASGLFGGSIPTGELFF.